These 27 T cell receptor beta chains came from one sample sequenced in a study of control samples from healthy donors and cancer patients. The data were produced by immunoSEQ multiplex PCR, yet TCRdb's version contains in-frame clones alone and is incomplete. The data hold approximately 130,000 clones, with approximately 87% observed a single time. The sample consisted of blood. The source of these receptors is a young man in good health.

V and J are TRBV12-5 and TRBJ1-2; possible D gene TRBD1, 5 bases. Germline CDR1 and CDR2: LGHNT and FRNRAP. Trimming took off 5 bases at V and 4 bases at J, with 17 bases between the two ends. The CDR3 runs to 15 residues. CDR3 in DNA: TGTGCTAGTGGTCCCGCGATGACAGTTCCCTATGGCTACACCTTC. Encoded protein: CASGPAMTVPYGYTF.

V usage is TRBV14 and J usage is TRBJ2-7; no firm D call. CDR3 size: 13 residues. Germline V gives CDR1 SGHDN, CDR2 FVKESK. The V end lost 1 base, the J end lost 0 bases, and 4 bases lay between the germline ends. CDR3 sequence (DNA): TGTGCCAGCAGCCAAGGGAACTCCTACGAGCAGTACTTC. Translation: CASSQGNSYEQYF.

The chain links TRBV9 to TRBJ1-4, with 9 bases lining up with TRBD1. Germline CDR1 and CDR2: SGDLS and YYNGEE. The ends lost 3 bases at V and 7 bases at J; junction bases unmatched: 7. The CDR3 spans 15 residues. CDR3: CASSEPTGGIEKLFF. The CDR3, as DNA: TGTGCCAGCAGCGAGCCCACAGGGGGCATTGAAAAACTGTTTTTT.

The CDR3 sequence is CASSQGTGELNTEAFF. The CDR3 coding sequence is TGTGCCAGCTCACAAGGGACAGGGGAGTTAAACACTGAAGCTTTCTTT. The V and J genes are TRBV18 and TRBJ1-1, with 10 nucleotides matching TRBD1. CDR1 is KGHSH, CDR2 LQKENI, per germline. The CDR3 extends over 16 amino acids. V dropped 4 bases and J dropped 2; count of bases not matched to a gene: 7. Full variable domain (rest looked up from reference TRBV18 and TRBJ1-1): NAGVMQNPRHLVRRRGQEARLRCSPMKGHSHVYWYRQLPEEGLKFMVYLQKENIIDESGMPKERFSAEFPKEGPSILRIQQVVRGDSAAYFCASSQGTGELNTEAFFGQGTRLTVV.

This chain links TRBV3-1 (or the pseudogene TRBV3-2) with TRBJ2-7; possible D gene TRBD1, 6 bases. This CDR3 comprises 15 residues. Looked up from germline, CDR1 is LGHDT and CDR2 is YNNKEL (reference sequence). V was clipped by 7 bases and J by 5 bases, with 21 bases between them. The CDR3 DNA sequence: TGTGCCAGCACCCTTGAGTATAGGGGGAAACACGAGCAGTACTTC. Its translation: CASTLEYRGKHEQYF.

V usage is TRBV7-2 and J usage is TRBJ1-4; D is unclear. Between the trimmed V and J ends, which lost 4 bases and 8 bases, there was a span of 14 bases. Germline V gene data show CDR1 as SGHTA and CDR2 as FQGNSA. The CDR3 length is 14 residues. For the CDR3, the DNA is TGTGCCAGCAGCTCCTTCACCCAAAGGGAAAAACTGTTTTTT. Protein sequence: CASSSFTQREKLFF. Full variable domain (missing parts from reference TRBV7-2 and TRBJ1-4): GAGVSQSPSNKVTEKGKDVELRCDPISGHTALYWYRQSLGQGLEFLIYFQGNSAPDKSGLPSDRFSAERTGGSVSTLTIQRTQQEDSAVYLCASSSFTQREKLFFGSGTQLSVL.

V and J are TRBV29-1 and TRBJ2-3, with 7 nucleotides matching TRBD1. Germline assignment: CDR1 SQVTM and CDR2 ANQGSEA. This CDR3 contains 16 residues. Losses at the gene ends were 7 bases for V and 0 bases for J; bases not matched to a gene: 13. The CDR3 nucleotides are TGCAGCGCCAGGGTGACAGGGTCCTCTAGCACAGATACGCAGTATTTT. The encoded protein is CSARVTGSSSTDTQYF.

The chain is built from TRBV6-5 and TRBJ1-2; D call uncertain. The CDR3 runs 14 residues. Germline V CDR1 and CDR2: MNHEY, SVGAGI. V lost 3 bases, J lost 3 bases, and 11 bases lay in between. In nucleotides, the CDR3 is TGTGCCAGCAGTTATGCGGACGGCTACTATGGCTACACCTTC. This codes for CASSYADGYYGYTF.

The J gene is TRBJ1-2, the V gene TRBV19; 7 bases agree with TRBD1. Germline values: CDR1 LNHDA, CDR2 SQIVND (reference sequence). The CDR3 extends over 14 amino acids. V was clipped by 7 bases and J by 6 bases; unmatched bases: 11. As DNA, the CDR3 is TGTGCCAGTACCCCAAGAGAGGGGGCGAATGGCTACACCTTC. Its protein is CASTPREGANGYTF. The variable domain in full, completed from reference TRBV19 and TRBJ1-2, reads DGGITQSPKYLFRKEGQNVTLSCEQNLNHDAMYWYRQDPGQGLRLIYYSQIVNDFQKGDIAEGYSVSREKKESFPLTVTSAQKNPTAFYLCASTPREGANGYTFGSGTRLTVV.

The chain combines TRBV27 with TRBJ2-1, with unresolved D. Germline CDR1 reads MNHEY; CDR2 reads SMNVEV (reference sequence). V lost 1 base and J 8 bases, leaving 15 bases between the germline ends. This CDR3 region has 15 residues. The CDR3 coding sequence is TGTGCCAGCAGTTTATTACACGAAGACTTTTATGAGCAGTTCTTC. Amino acid sequence: CASSLLHEDFYEQFF.

The chain carries TRBV18 and TRBJ1-1; no clear D. The CDR3 loop spans 16 amino acids. Trimming cost V 2 bases and J 1 base, with 14 bases left between them. Germline values: CDR1 KGHSH, CDR2 LQKENI. CDR3 nucleotide sequence: TGTGCCAGCTCACCAGAACCGAATCCTTGGAACACTGAAGCTTTCTTT. Protein product: CASSPEPNPWNTEAFF.

This rearrangement joins TRBV5-1 to TRBJ2-5; 7 bases fit TRBD1. Per the germline V gene, CDR1 is SGHRS and CDR2 is YFSETQ. Trimming cost V 0 bases and J 4 bases; bases outside gene matches: 12. CDR3 size: 17 residues. In DNA, the CDR3 is TGCGCCAGCAGCTTGGCCCTGACAGGGCAATCGGGAGAGACCCAGTACTTC. Protein product: CASSLALTGQSGETQYF.

The genes are TRBV6-5 and TRBJ1-2; a weak D match, TRBD1 (6 bases). The CDR3 extends over 13 amino acids. V dropped 5 bases and J dropped 8 bases, with 15 bases sitting between them. Germline-derived CDR1 and CDR2 are MNHEY and SVGAGI. The CDR3 here is CASSLQGLKGYTF. The CDR3 DNA is TGTGCCAGCAGTCTACAGGGTCTGAAGGGCTACACCTTC.

The rearrangement links TRBV7-9 to TRBJ1-1; tentative D call: TRBD1 (6 bases). The V gene's germline CDR1 is SEHNR and CDR2 FQNEAQ (reference sequence). V lost 9 bases to trimming and J lost 8 bases, with 16 bases between them. This CDR3 is 12 amino acids long. The CDR3 bases are TGTGCCAGTACGCACAGGGAATCGGAAGCTTTCTTT. This translates into CASTHRESEAFF.

This clone was detected many times. The gene calls are TRBV7-2 and TRBJ2-3; D not certain. Germline CDR1 reads SGHTA; CDR2 reads FQGNSA. V was trimmed by 7 bases and J by 2 bases, leaving 10 bases between them. The CDR3 is 13 residues long. The CDR3 here is CASTLQTTDTQYF. In nucleotides, the CDR3 is TGTGCCAGCACCCTTCAGACCACAGATACGCAGTATTTT. The full variable domain, with the rest looked up from reference TRBV7-2 and TRBJ2-3, is GAGVSQSPSNKVTEKGKDVELRCDPISGHTALYWYRQSLGQGLEFLIYFQGNSAPDKSGLPSDRFSAERTGGSVSTLTIQRTQQEDSAVYLCASTLQTTDTQYFGPGTRLTVL.

This chain uses TRBV27 with TRBJ1-2, with 10 bases lining up with TRBD1. The CDR3 is made up of 15 amino acids. The ends lost 4 bases at V and 6 bases at J; junction bases unmatched: 8. Germline V lookup: CDR1 MNHEY, CDR2 SMNVEV (reference sequence). This chain's CDR3 is CASSSLGQGGDGYTF. The DNA for the CDR3 is TGTGCCAGCAGTTCCCTCGGACAGGGGGGCGATGGCTACACCTTC.

The V gene is TRBV30, the J gene TRBJ1-3, with D possibly TRBD1 on 5 matching bases. V was shortened by 5 bases and J by 7 bases, with 24 bases between the two germline ends. The CDR3 length is 16 residues. Germline V gene lookup returns CDR1 GTSNPN and CDR2 SVGIG (reference sequence). CDR3: CAWAKGSGLSRNTIYF. The CDR3 bases are TGTGCCTGGGCGAAGGGTTCGGGACTCTCTAGGAACACCATATATTTT.

The chain links TRBV19 to TRBJ1-1, with TRBD1 as a possible D gene (5 bases). V was pared by 4 bases and J by 3 bases, with 12 bases between. Germline CDR1 and CDR2: LNHDA and SQIVND (reference sequence). This CDR3 is built from 14 residues. The CDR3 region is CASSRGEVYTEAFF. The CDR3 nucleotides read TGTGCCAGTAGTAGAGGGGAGGTCTACACTGAAGCTTTCTTT.

The chain carries TRBV2 and TRBJ1-1; D possibly corresponds to TRBD1 (5 bases). Germline CDR1 SNHLY, CDR2 FYNNEI. This CDR3 is 11 amino acids long. Trimming removed 4 bases from V and 11 bases from J, with 11 bases in between. The CDR3 is CASSGDPGAFF. CDR3 in DNA: TGTGCCAGCAGTGGGGACCCTGGGGCTTTCTTT.

V gene TRBV24-1 combines with J gene TRBJ1-4, with unresolved D. The germline gives CDR1 KGHDR, CDR2 SFDVKD. With 2 bases removed from V and 0 bases from J, the gap between germline ends came to 9 bases. The CDR3 contains 16 residues. This chain's CDR3 is CATSDSAPATNEKLFF. Here the CDR3 DNA reads TGTGCCACCAGTGATTCCGCACCTGCAACTAATGAAAAACTGTTTTTT.

The V call is TRBV3-1 (or the pseudogene TRBV3-2), the J call TRBJ1-1; the D gene is possibly TRBD1 (6 bases). CDR1 is LGHDT, CDR2 YNNKEL, per germline (reference sequence). The V gene lost 4 bases and the J gene lost 4 bases, with 16 bases spanning the gap. This CDR3 has 15 residues. The CDR3 coding sequence is TGTGCCAGCAGCCTTTCCGGGACATCTAGCACTGAAGCTTTCTTT. It encodes CASSLSGTSSTEAFF.

V is TRBV3-1 (or the pseudogene TRBV3-2) and J is TRBJ1-4; no clear D gene. Germline CDR1 and CDR2: LGHDT and YNNKEL (reference sequence). The CDR3 consists of 15 residues. V shed 1 base and J shed 5 bases, with 11 bases lying between them. CDR3 sequence: CASSQGGSANEKLFF. DNA for the CDR3: TGTGCCAGCAGCCAAGGTGGGAGCGCCAATGAAAAACTGTTTTTT.

The rearrangement uses TRBV7-9 and TRBJ1-3, with D maybe TRBD1 (5 bases). The V end was cut by 0 bases, the J end by 6 bases, with 12 bases between. The CDR3 contains 15 residues. Germline V CDR1 and CDR2: SEHNR, FQNEAQ (reference sequence). The CDR3 bases are TGTGCCAGCAGCTTAGCGTCCCAGGGCAAAAACACCATATATTTT. It specifies CASSLASQGKNTIYF.

This chain joins TRBV2 and TRBJ1-4; no firm D call. V lost 6 bases and J lost 8, with 13 bases in between. The CDR3 is 13 residues long. Per germline, CDR1 SNHLY and CDR2 FYNNEI. The DNA of the CDR3 is TGTGCCAGCAGCCCCCCGGGCTCAGAAAAACTGTTTTTT. Protein: CASSPPGSEKLFF.

This clone has just one count. V usage is TRBV5-8 and J usage is TRBJ1-3, with 7 bases lining up with TRBD1. Germline trimming cut 4 bases from V and 2 bases from J; bases unmatched to any gene: 18. Germline V lookup: CDR1 SGHTS, CDR2 YDEGEE. This CDR3 contains 19 residues. CDR3 loop: CASSTRTGTDFVPGNTIYF. Written as DNA, the CDR3 is TGTGCCAGCAGCACCCGGACAGGCACGGATTTTGTTCCTGGAAACACCATATATTTT.

V and J are TRBV7-8 and TRBJ1-2; TRBD1 is a possible D gene (5 bases). The CDR3 consists of 13 residues. The germline V gene encodes CDR1 SGHVS and CDR2 FQNEAQ. V lost 5 bases to trimming and J lost 4 bases, with 11 bases between them. CDR3 DNA: TGTGCCAGCAGCGGAAGGGACGGCTATGGCTACACCTTC. Its protein product is CASSGRDGYGYTF. Full variable domain (remainder filled in from reference TRBV7-8 and TRBJ1-2): GAGVSQSPRYKVAKRGQDVALRCDPISGHVSLFWYQQALGQGPEFLTYFQNEAQLDKSGLPSDRFFAERPEGSVSTLKIQRTQQEDSAVYLCASSGRDGYGYTFGSGTRLTVV.

The chain uses TRBV12-3 or TRBV12-4 and TRBJ2-4; D call uncertain. The CDR3 sequence is 13 residues long. The V end was cut by 5 bases, the J end by 2 bases, with 7 bases between. CDR3 in DNA: TGTGCCAGCAGTGAGATGTCCAAAAACATTCAGTACTTC. Translation: CASSEMSKNIQYF.